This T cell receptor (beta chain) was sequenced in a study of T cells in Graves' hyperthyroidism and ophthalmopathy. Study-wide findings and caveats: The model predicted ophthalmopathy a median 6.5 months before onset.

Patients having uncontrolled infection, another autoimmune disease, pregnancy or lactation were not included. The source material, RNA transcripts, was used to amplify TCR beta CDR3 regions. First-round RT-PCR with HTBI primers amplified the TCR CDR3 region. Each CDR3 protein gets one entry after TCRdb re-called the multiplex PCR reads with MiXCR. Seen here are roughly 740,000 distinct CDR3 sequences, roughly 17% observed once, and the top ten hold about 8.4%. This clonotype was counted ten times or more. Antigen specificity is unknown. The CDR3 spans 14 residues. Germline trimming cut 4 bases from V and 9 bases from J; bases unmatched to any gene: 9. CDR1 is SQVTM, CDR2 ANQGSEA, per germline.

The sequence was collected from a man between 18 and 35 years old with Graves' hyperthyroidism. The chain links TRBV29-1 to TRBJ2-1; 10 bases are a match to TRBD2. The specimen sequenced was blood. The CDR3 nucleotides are TGCAGCGTTGGTCTCAGCGGGAGGGTGGCTGAGCAGTTCTTC. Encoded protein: CSVGLSGRVAEQFF.